These 29 T cell receptor beta chains originate from one sample sequenced in a study of blood T cells in healthy people across ages. A second PCR of 7 to 11 cycles used a sample-barcoded 5' primer and a J-beta primer mix. One entry per CDR3 protein, called by TCRdb with MiXCR from the 5' RACE reads. The sample lists over a million distinct CDR3 sequences; 40% to 50% were seen once. What was sequenced was blood. These receptors originate from a woman aged 18-29 years in good health.

This clonotype has only a few counts. This chain uses TRBV7-3 with TRBJ2-6, with D possibly matching TRBD2 (5 bases). The CDR3 has 18 residues. Looked up from germline, CDR1 is SGHTA and CDR2 is FQGTGA. V lost 5 bases to trimming and J lost 0 bases, with 17 bases between them. DNA of the CDR3: TGTGCCAGCAGCCCCTGGCCTGGAGGAAGCTCTGGGGCCAACGTCCTGACTTTC. This gives the protein CASSPWPGGSSGANVLTF.

V usage is TRBV5-5 and J usage is TRBJ2-4; 7 bases match TRBD1. This CDR3 is built from 14 residues. V shed 6 bases and J 1 base; nucleotides not matched to a gene: 4. Germline V gene sequence: CDR1 SGHKS, CDR2 YYEKEE (reference sequence). Here the CDR3 DNA reads TGTGCCAGCAACCAACAGGGGGCCAAAAACATTCAGTACTTC. Translated, it gives CASNQQGAKNIQYF.

A few counts support this clonotype. J is TRBJ2-7 and V is TRBV7-2; the D gene is possibly TRBD2 (5 bases). V was pared by 5 bases and J by 4 bases, with 21 bases between. The germline V gene encodes CDR1 SGHTA and CDR2 FQGNSA. The CDR3 loop spans 16 amino acids. CDR3 amino acids: CASSLAYSSPFYEQYF. The CDR3 DNA is TGTGCCAGCAGCCTGGCGTATTCTAGCCCCTTTTACGAGCAGTACTTC.

J is TRBJ2-1 and V is TRBV7-3; 8 bases are shared with TRBD2. V was pared by 2 bases and J by 7 bases, with 4 bases of the junction left unmatched. This CDR3 is 14 amino acids long. Per the germline V gene, CDR1 is SGHTA and CDR2 is FQGTGA. The CDR3 DNA follows: TGTGCCAGCAGCTTACGGGGGGGCGAGAATGAGCAGTTCTTC. Protein product: CASSLRGGENEQFF.

This rearrangement joins TRBV20-1 to TRBJ1-1, with D possibly TRBD1 on 5 matching bases. V was pared by 6 bases and J by 3 bases, with 14 bases between. Germline V CDR1 and CDR2: DFQATT, SNEGSKA (reference sequence). The CDR3 contains 13 residues. DNA for the CDR3: TGCAGTGCACGACACGGGGGGGACACTGAAGCTTTCTTT. Translation gives CSARHGGDTEAFF.

The chain combines TRBV4-2 with TRBJ2-1; 10 positions agree with TRBD2. Germline lookup yields CDR1 LGHNA and CDR2 YNFKEQ. With 0 bases clipped from V and 4 bases from J, the junction kept 12 bases outside the gene matches. CDR3 size: 19 residues. CDR3 residues: CASSQDLPSGRPQYNEQFF. As DNA, the CDR3 is TGTGCCAGCAGCCAAGATCTGCCTAGCGGGAGACCACAGTACAATGAGCAGTTCTTC.

This clonotype was picked up one time. The V call is TRBV2, the J call TRBJ1-2, with TRBD1 identical over 10 bases. The CDR3 runs to 15 residues. Germline V gene lookup returns CDR1 SNHLY and CDR2 FYNNEI. V dropped 7 bases and J dropped 7; count of bases not matched to a gene: 12. CDR3 sequence: CASIKTGGYVGGYTF. The CDR3 bases are TGTGCCAGCATTAAGACAGGGGGCTACGTTGGTGGCTACACCTTC.

The CDR3 reads CASSTTGSGANVLTF. The CDR3 region has the DNA TGTGCCAGCAGCACAACAGGGTCTGGGGCCAACGTCCTGACTTTC. This chain uses TRBV7-9 with TRBJ2-6; possible D gene TRBD1, 6 bases. V was trimmed by 5 bases and J by 1 base, leaving 9 bases between them. The CDR3 totals 15 residues. Germline CDR1 and CDR2: SEHNR and FQNEAQ (reference sequence).

The chain combines TRBV12-3 or TRBV12-4 with TRBJ1-5; 7 positions agree with TRBD1. This CDR3 comprises 14 residues. V shed 6 bases, J shed 7 bases, and the junction held 9 bases outside the gene matches. CDR3 coding DNA: TGTGCCAGCAGCATAACAGGGGAAAGGCAGCCCCAGCATTTT. Its translation: CASSITGERQPQHF.

This clonotype was seen more than once but under ten times. V usage is TRBV4-1 and J usage is TRBJ1-1; 10 bases align to TRBD1. The ends lost 4 bases at V and 7 bases at J; junction bases unmatched: 6. The germline gives CDR1 MGHRA, CDR2 YSYEKL. The CDR3 totals 14 residues. CDR3 in amino acids: CASSPDRGSVEAFF. The CDR3 DNA reads TGCGCCAGCAGCCCGGACAGGGGGAGCGTTGAAGCTTTCTTT.

The V call is TRBV12-3 or TRBV12-4, the J call TRBJ2-4; the match to TRBD1 covers 7 bases. The closer fit of TRBJ2-7 to the DNA end suggests the J call may be wrong. The CDR3 covers 16 residues. CDR3 protein: CASSLQGQAPSYEQYF. The CDR3 region has the DNA TGTGCCAGCAGTCTACAAGGACAGGCCCCTTCCTACGAGCAGTACTTC.

This clonotype occurred a few times. The gene calls are TRBV12-3 or TRBV12-4 and TRBJ2-1, with a weak D call TRBD1 (6 bases). CDR3 size: 15 residues. The V gene lost 5 bases and the J gene lost 6 bases, with 17 bases spanning the gap. In DNA form, the CDR3 reads TGTGCCAGCAGTAGTGGGGGCGTCGGTGGCAATGAGCAGTTCTTC. It is translated as CASSSGGVGGNEQFF.

The chain couples TRBV20-1 to TRBJ1-2; D may be TRBD1 (5 bases). Trimming left V 3 bases short and J 8 bases short, with 19 bases between. Germline lookup yields CDR1 DFQATT and CDR2 SNEGSKA (reference sequence). The CDR3 sequence is 14 residues long. The CDR3 spells CSARPAGKGGGYTF. For the CDR3, the DNA is TGCAGTGCTAGGCCGGCAGGGAAGGGTGGGGGCTACACCTTC.

The chain employs TRBV27 and TRBJ2-5, with TRBD2 identical over 11 bases. Germline CDR1 reads MNHEY; CDR2 reads SMNVEV (reference sequence). The CDR3 sequence is 16 residues long. The V and J ends lost 5 bases and 11 bases, in that order; junction bases with no gene match: 16. CDR3 amino acids: CASSKSSGGAYNEQYF. The DNA of the CDR3 is TGTGCCAGCAGTAAAAGTAGCGGGGGGGCATACAATGAGCAGTACTTC.

This clonotype turned up a few times. The chain links TRBV7-2 to TRBJ2-7; tentatively, D is TRBD1 or TRBD2 (6 bases each). V was pared by 3 bases and J by 9 bases, with 12 bases between. The CDR3 is 12 residues long. The germline V gene encodes CDR1 SGHTA and CDR2 FQGNSA. The CDR3 nucleotides are TGTGCCAGCAGCTTGACGGGGGCAAGGCAGTACTTC. It specifies CASSLTGARQYF.

This clonotype showed up many times. Written as DNA, the CDR3 is TGTGCCAGCAGTCCACGGACAGGGACCACCTACGAGCAGTACTTC. Translation gives CASSPRTGTTYEQYF. V is TRBV12-3 or TRBV12-4 and J is TRBJ2-7; 8 nucleotides match TRBD1. Unmatched junction bases numbered 8, after V lost 5 bases and J lost 2 bases. This CDR3 is built from 15 residues.

The gene calls are TRBV10-3 and TRBJ1-2; D unclear. Germline values: CDR1 ENHRY, CDR2 SYGVKD. V was cut by 1 base and J by 6 bases, with 6 bases left in between. This CDR3 contains 12 residues. Here the CDR3 reads CAISEWFDGYTF. The CDR3 DNA sequence: TGTGCCATCAGTGAGTGGTTCGATGGCTACACCTTC.

This chain uses TRBV7-4 with TRBJ2-1; possibly TRBD2 for D (5 bases). CDR1 is SGHVT and CDR2 is SQSDAQ in the germline V gene. The CDR3 sequence is 9 residues long. V was shortened by 11 bases and J by 12 bases, with 11 bases between the two germline ends. The CDR3 nucleotides read TGTGCCTGTCCCCGGGGGCAGTTCTTC. Residues: CACPRGQFF.

This clonotype was detected many times. The chain employs TRBV3-1 and TRBJ2-5, with D hard to call. Germline assignment: CDR1 LGHDT and CDR2 YNNKEL (reference sequence). The CDR3 extends over 12 amino acids. Trimming took 0 bases from V and 7 from J, leaving 6 bases between them. The CDR3 DNA reads TGTGCCAGCAGCCAAGAATGGGGGACCCAGTACTTC. Amino acid sequence: CASSQEWGTQYF.

This chain joins TRBV7-9 and TRBJ2-4, with D perhaps being TRBD1 or TRBD2 (7 bases each). CDR1 and CDR2 (germline): SEHNR, FQNEAQ (reference sequence). CDR3 length: 16 residues. Trimming stripped 3 bases from V and 13 bases from J, with 25 bases between. The CDR3 loop reads CASSLWRAGGGSQQYF. The CDR3 region has the DNA TGTGCCAGCAGCTTGTGGCGAGCAGGGGGGGGTTCCCAGCAGTACTTC.

The chain links TRBV11-3 to TRBJ2-1; perhaps TRBD2 as D (6 bases). The germline V gene has CDR1 SGHNT and CDR2 YENEEA. This CDR3 is 16 amino acids long. V lost 1 base to trimming and J lost 5 bases, with 15 bases between them. CDR3 sequence reads: CASSLGASSGDNEQFF. The CDR3, as DNA: TGTGCCAGCAGCTTAGGGGCTAGCTCGGGGGACAATGAGCAGTTCTTC.

This clonotype was recorded a few times. V and J are TRBV5-1 and TRBJ1-2; a possible D gene is TRBD1 (6 bases). Trimming cost V 4 bases and J 4 bases, with 11 bases left between them. The CDR3 sequence is 13 residues long. CDR1 is SGHRS, CDR2 YFSETQ, per germline. The CDR3, as DNA: TGCGCCAGCAGCCCAGGGGAGGTCTATGGCTACACCTTC. Protein product: CASSPGEVYGYTF.

This clonotype was seen a handful of times. The rearrangement joins TRBV6-5 to TRBJ2-7; perhaps TRBD2 as D (8 bases). The CDR3 loop spans 13 amino acids. Germline assignment: CDR1 MNHEY and CDR2 SVGAGI. Trimming pared 8 bases from V and 3 bases from J, leaving 14 bases between. This CDR3 is CASEGAGGYEQYF. CDR3 bases: TGTGCCAGCGAGGGGGCGGGAGGCTACGAGCAGTACTTC.

This clonotype appeared a few times. At one boundary the junction diverges from the germline segment, which might be a read error. V usage is TRBV11-2 and J usage is TRBJ2-1; the D gene is possibly TRBD2 (5 bases). CDR1 is SGHAT and CDR2 is FQNNGV in the germline V gene. This CDR3 comprises 14 residues. CDR3 residues: CASSIAGVYNEKFF. As DNA, the CDR3 is TGTGCCAGCAGCATCGCCGGGGTATACAATGAGAAGTTCTTC.

V usage is TRBV5-1 and J usage is TRBJ2-2; no definite D call. This CDR3 is built from 14 residues. Germline CDR1 SGHRS, CDR2 YFSETQ. V was shortened by 4 bases and J by 3 bases, with 10 bases between the two germline ends. The CDR3 sequence: CASSKVGDTGELFF. The DNA for the CDR3 is TGCGCCAGCAGCAAAGTCGGAGACACCGGGGAGCTGTTTTTT.

The chain employs TRBV4-2 and TRBJ2-1; a possible D gene is TRBD1 (5 bases). Germline assignment: CDR1 LGHNA and CDR2 YNFKEQ. The CDR3 runs 15 residues. The V and J ends lost 0 bases and 2 bases respectively, with 8 bases between them. The CDR3, as DNA: TGTGCCAGCAGCCAAGACAGGGCCACCTACAATGAGCAGTTCTTC. Amino acid sequence: CASSQDRATYNEQFF.

The J gene is TRBJ2-4, the V gene TRBV19; no clear D gene. Germline values: CDR1 LNHDA, CDR2 SQIVND (reference sequence). This CDR3 is 15 amino acids long. The ends were cut back, 1 base at V and 0 bases at J, with 7 bases in the middle. This CDR3 is CASSIGHLAKNIQYF. For the CDR3, the DNA is TGTGCCAGTAGTATAGGGCACCTAGCCAAAAACATTCAGTACTTC.

This clonotype was seen a few times. The chain uses TRBV20-1 and TRBJ2-1, with D possibly matching TRBD2 (5 bases). Germline CDR1 and CDR2: DFQATT and SNEGSKA (reference sequence). This CDR3 contains 14 residues. The ends were cut back, 6 bases at V and 10 bases at J, with 22 bases in the middle. The CDR3 bases are TGCAGTGCCAGTCCTTTTAGTCTCGGGAACGAGCAGTTCTTC. Its protein is CSASPFSLGNEQFF.

This clonotype was observed a handful of times. V usage is TRBV29-1 and J usage is TRBJ2-1; TRBD2 matches at 7 bases. V was pared by 2 bases and J by 2 bases, with 3 bases of the junction left unmatched. Germline lookup yields CDR1 SQVTM and CDR2 ANQGSEA. This CDR3 region has 14 residues. CDR3 sequence reads: CSVESLAAYNEQFF. DNA for the CDR3: TGCAGCGTTGAAAGCCTAGCGGCCTACAATGAGCAGTTCTTC.